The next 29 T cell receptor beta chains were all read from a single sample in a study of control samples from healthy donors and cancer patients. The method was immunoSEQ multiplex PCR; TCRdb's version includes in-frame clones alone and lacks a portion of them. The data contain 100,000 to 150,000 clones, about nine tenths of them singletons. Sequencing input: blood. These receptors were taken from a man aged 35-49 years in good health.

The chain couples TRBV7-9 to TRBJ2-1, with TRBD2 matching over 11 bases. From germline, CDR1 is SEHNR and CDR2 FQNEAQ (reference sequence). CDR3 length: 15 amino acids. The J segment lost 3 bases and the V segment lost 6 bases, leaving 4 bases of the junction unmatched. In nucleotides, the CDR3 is TGTGCCAGCAGGGCCGGGACTAGCGGCTACAATGAGCAGTTCTTC. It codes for CASRAGTSGYNEQFF.

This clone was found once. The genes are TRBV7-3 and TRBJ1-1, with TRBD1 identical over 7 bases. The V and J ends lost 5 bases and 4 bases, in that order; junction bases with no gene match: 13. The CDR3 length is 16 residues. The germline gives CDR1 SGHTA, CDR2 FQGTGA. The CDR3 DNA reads TGTGCCAGCAGCCCAGAACCGACAGGGTTGAGCACTGAAGCTTTCTTT. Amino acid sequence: CASSPEPTGLSTEAFF.

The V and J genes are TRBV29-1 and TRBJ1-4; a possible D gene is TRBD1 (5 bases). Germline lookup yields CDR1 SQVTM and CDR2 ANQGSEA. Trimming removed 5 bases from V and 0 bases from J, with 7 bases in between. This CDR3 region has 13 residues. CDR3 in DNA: TGCAGCGTTCTGGGGGCAACTAATGAAAAACTGTTTTTT. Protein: CSVLGATNEKLFF.

The DNA of the CDR3 is TGTGCCAGCAGCGTACAGACGAGGGACCTAAATCAGCCCCAGCATTTT. It translates to CASSVQTRDLNQPQHF. J is TRBJ1-5 and V is TRBV7-8, with D possibly matching TRBD1 (5 bases). Germline V gives CDR1 SGHVS, CDR2 FQNEAQ. CDR3 length equals 16 residues. V gave up 5 bases and J gave up 4 bases, with 18 bases separating them.

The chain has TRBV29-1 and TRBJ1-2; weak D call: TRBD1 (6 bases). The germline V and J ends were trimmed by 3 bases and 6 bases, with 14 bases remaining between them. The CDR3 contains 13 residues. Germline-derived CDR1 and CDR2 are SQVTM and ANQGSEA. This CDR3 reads CSVERQVEDGYTF. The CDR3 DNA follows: TGCAGCGTTGAGCGACAGGTGGAAGATGGCTACACCTTC.

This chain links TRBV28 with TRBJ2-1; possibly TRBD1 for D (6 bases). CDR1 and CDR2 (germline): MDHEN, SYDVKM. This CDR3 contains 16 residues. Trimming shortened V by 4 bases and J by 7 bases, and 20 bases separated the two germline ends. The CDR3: CASSSPSGARGNEQFF. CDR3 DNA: TGTGCCAGCAGTTCCCCCTCGGGTGCCAGGGGTAATGAGCAGTTCTTC. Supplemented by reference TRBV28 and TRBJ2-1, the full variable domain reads DVKVTQSSRYLVKRTGEKVFLECVQDMDHENMFWYRQDPGLGLRLIYFSYDVKMKEKGDIPEGYSVSREKKERFSLILESASTNQTSMYLCASSSPSGARGNEQFFGPGTRLTVL.

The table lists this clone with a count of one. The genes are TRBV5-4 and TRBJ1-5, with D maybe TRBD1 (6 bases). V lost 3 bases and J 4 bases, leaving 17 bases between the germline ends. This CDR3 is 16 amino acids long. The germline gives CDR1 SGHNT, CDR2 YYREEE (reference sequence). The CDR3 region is CASSSKGEGGNQPQHF. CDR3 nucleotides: TGTGCCAGCAGCTCCAAGGGGGAAGGAGGGAATCAGCCCCAGCATTTT.

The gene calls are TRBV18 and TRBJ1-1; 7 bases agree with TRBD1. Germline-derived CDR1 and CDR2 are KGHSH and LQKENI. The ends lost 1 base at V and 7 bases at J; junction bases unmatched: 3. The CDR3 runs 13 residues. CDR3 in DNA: TGTGCCAGCTCACCACGAGGGGGCAGTGAAGCTTTCTTT. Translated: CASSPRGGSEAFF.

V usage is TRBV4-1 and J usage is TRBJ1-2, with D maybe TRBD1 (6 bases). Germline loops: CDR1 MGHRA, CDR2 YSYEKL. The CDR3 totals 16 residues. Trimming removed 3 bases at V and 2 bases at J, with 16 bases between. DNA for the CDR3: TGCGCCAGCAGCCAGGACTCGTGGACAGTAAACTATGGCTACACCTTC. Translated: CASSQDSWTVNYGYTF.

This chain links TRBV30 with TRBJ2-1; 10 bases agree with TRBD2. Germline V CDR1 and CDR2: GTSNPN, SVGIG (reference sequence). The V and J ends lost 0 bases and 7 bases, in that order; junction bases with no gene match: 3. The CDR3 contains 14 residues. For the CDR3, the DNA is TGTGCCTGGAGTGTCGAGCGGGGGGGGAATGAGCAGTTCTTC. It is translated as CAWSVERGGNEQFF.

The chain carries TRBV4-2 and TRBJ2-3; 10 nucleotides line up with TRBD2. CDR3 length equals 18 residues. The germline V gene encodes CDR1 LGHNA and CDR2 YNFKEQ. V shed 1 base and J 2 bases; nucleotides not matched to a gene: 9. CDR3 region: CASSQGIAGGLLTDTQYF. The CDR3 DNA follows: TGTGCCAGCAGCCAAGGAATAGCGGGGGGCTTACTCACAGATACGCAGTATTTT.

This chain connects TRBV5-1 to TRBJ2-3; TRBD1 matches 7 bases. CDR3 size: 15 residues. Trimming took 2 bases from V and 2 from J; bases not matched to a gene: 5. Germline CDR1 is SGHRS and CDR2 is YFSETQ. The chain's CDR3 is CASSFLGQNTDTQYF. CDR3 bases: TGCGCCAGCAGCTTCTTGGGACAGAACACAGATACGCAGTATTTT.

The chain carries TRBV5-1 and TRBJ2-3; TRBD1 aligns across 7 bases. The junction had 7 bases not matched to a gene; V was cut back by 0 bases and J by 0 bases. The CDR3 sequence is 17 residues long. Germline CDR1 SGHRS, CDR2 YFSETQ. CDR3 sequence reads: CASSLDVDRTSTDTQYF. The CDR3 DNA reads TGCGCCAGCAGCTTGGACGTGGACAGGACTAGCACAGATACGCAGTATTTT. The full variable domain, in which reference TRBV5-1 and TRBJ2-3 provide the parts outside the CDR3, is KAGVTQTPRYLIKTRGQQVTLSCSPISGHRSVSWYQQTPGQGLQFLFEYFSETQRNKGNFPGRFSGRQFSNSRSEMNVSTLELGDSALYLCASSLDVDRTSTDTQYFGPGTRLTVL.

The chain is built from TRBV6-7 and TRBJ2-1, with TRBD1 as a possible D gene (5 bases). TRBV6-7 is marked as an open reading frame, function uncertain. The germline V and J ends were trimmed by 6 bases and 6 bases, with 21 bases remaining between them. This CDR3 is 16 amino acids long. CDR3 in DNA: TGTGCCAGCAGGTCTCGTGGGGCAGGGTTGGTCAATGAGCAGTTCTTC. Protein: CASRSRGAGLVNEQFF.

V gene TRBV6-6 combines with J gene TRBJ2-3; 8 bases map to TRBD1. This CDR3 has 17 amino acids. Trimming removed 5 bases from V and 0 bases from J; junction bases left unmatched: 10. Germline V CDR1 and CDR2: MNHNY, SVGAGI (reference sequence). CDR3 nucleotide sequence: TGTGCCAGCAGTCTTTCTCGGACAGGGAAGAGCACAGATACGCAGTATTTT. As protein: CASSLSRTGKSTDTQYF.

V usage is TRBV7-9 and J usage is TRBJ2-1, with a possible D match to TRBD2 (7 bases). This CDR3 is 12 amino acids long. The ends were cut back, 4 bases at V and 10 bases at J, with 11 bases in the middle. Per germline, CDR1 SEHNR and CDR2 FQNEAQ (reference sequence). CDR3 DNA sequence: TGTGCCAGCAGCTCCGGGGGGCTGGAGCAGTTCTTC. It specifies CASSSGGLEQFF.

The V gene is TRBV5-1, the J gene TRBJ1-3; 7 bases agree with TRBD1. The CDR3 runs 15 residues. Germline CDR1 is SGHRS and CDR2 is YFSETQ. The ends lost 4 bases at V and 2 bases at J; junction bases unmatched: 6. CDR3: CASSPEGGPGNTIYF. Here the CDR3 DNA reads TGCGCCAGCAGCCCCGAAGGGGGCCCTGGAAACACCATATATTTT.

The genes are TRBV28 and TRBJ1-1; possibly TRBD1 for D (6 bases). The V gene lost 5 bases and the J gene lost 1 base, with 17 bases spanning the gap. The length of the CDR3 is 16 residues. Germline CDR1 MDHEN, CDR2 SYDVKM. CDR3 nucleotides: TGTGCCAGCAGTCTTTTTCCGGGACAAAAGAACACTGAAGCTTTCTTT. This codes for CASSLFPGQKNTEAFF.

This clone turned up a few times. The CDR3, as DNA: TGTGCCAGAGCTGCCGGGAGGCGGGGCTACACCTTC. Its translation: CARAAGRRGYTF. This chain connects TRBV5-3 to TRBJ1-2; D is uncertain. TRBV5-3 is treated as an ORF (open reading frame) with a function not yet certain. The CDR3 consists of 12 residues. The V gene lost 7 bases and the J gene lost 8 bases, with 15 bases spanning the gap.

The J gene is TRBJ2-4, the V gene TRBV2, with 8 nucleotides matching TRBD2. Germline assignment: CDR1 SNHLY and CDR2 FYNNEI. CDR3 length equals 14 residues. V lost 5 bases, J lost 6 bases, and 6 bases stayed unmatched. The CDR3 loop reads CASSPSGGVNIQYF. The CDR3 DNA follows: TGTGCCAGCAGTCCCTCCGGGGGGGTAAACATTCAGTACTTC.

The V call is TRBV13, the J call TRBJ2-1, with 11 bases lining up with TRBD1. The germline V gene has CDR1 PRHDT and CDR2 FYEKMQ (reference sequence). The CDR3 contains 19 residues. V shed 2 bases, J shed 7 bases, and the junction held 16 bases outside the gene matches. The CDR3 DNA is TGTGCCAGCAGCTTATTGTGGTTTCCGGGACAGGGGGAAAGAAATGAGCAGTTCTTC. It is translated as CASSLLWFPGQGERNEQFF.

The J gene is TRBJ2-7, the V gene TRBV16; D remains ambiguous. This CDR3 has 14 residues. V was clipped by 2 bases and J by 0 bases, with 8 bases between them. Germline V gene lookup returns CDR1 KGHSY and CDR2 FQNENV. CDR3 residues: CASSQHKSSYEQYF. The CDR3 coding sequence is TGTGCCAGCAGCCAACACAAGAGCTCCTACGAGCAGTACTTC.

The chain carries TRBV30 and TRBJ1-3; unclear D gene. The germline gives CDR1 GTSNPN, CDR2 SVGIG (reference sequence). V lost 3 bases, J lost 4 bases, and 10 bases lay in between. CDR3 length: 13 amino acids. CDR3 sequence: CAWRPFAGNTIYF. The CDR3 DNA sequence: TGTGCCTGGAGGCCTTTTGCAGGAAACACCATATATTTT.

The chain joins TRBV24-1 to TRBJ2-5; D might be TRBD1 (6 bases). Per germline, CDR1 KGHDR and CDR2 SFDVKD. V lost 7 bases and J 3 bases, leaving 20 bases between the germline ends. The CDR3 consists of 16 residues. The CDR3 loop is CATSLGGTGKKETQYF. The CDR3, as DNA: TGTGCCACCAGCCTAGGGGGTACAGGGAAAAAAGAGACCCAGTACTTC.

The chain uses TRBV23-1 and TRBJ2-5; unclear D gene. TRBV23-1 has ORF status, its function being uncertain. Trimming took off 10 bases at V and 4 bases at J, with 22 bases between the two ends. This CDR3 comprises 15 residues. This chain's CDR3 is CATPSNSENSETQYF. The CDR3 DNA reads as TGCGCCACCCCTTCTAATAGTGAGAATTCAGAGACCCAGTACTTC.

This chain's CDR3 is CASSLTGGSTDTQYF. CDR3 sequence (DNA): TGTGCCAGCAGCTTAACAGGGGGGAGCACAGATACGCAGTATTTT. This sequence joins TRBV7-3 and TRBJ2-3; D may correspond to TRBD1 or TRBD2 (6 bases each). Germline values: CDR1 SGHTA, CDR2 FQGTGA. Trimming removed 0 bases at V and 0 bases at J, with 7 bases between. The CDR3 contains 15 residues.

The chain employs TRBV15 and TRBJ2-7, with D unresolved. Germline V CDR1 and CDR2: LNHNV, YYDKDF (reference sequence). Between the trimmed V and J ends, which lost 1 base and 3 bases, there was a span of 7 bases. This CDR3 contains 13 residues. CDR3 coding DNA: TGTGCCACCAGCAGAGCTCCAGGCTACGAGCAGTACTTC. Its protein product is CATSRAPGYEQYF.

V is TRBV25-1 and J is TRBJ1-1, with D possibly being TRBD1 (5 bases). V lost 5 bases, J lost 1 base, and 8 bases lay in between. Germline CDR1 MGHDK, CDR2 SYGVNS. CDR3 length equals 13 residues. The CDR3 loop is CASSWDGNTEAFF. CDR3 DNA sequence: TGTGCCAGCAGTTGGGACGGGAACACTGAAGCTTTCTTT.

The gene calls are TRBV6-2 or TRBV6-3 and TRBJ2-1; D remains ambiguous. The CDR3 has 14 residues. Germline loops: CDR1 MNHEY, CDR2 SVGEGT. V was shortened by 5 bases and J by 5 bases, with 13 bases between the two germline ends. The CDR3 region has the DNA TGTGCCAGCAGTAAACGAAACCATGACAATGAGCAGTTCTTC. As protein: CASSKRNHDNEQFF.